One T cell receptor beta chain is described in this entry. The CDR3 length is 12 residues. CDR1 GTSNPN and CDR2 SVGIG come from the germline V gene (reference sequence). V shed 3 bases and J shed 1 base, with 6 bases lying between them. This entry is derived from a study of shared T cell receptors in the human thymus. Some clones are missing from TCRdb's copy, which holds only in-frame ones; the method was immunoSEQ multiplex PCR. The sample consists of about 660,000 clones, 88% of them appearing once. The same data also went into a second study, on human thymus T cells. That source adds: Congenital heart defects were the reason for the corrective surgery that the donors, healthy Finnish infants, were having. Repertoires sampled from thymus and blood appeared biased in V and J gene usage.

The chain combines TRBV30 with TRBJ1-2; D is possibly TRBD1 (5 bases). Sequencing was performed on thymocytes. This sequence was found in a boy younger than two with a congenital heart defect. CDR3 nucleotides: TGTGCCTGGAGGGACAATAACTATGGCTACACCTTC. It codes for CAWRDNNYGYTF.